One and the same sample provided the 6 T cell receptor beta chains below, sequenced in a study of PD-1 blockade in classical Hodgkin lymphoma. Profiled with immunoSEQ multiplex PCR; TCRdb holds only in-frame clones, not every one. The table lists about 1,500 clones, approximately 80% of them singletons, with nearly 25% in the top ten. The patients all showed relapse after autologous stem cell transplantation, while their brentuximab vedotin exposure varied. Magnetic negative selection was used to purify CD8+ T cells from thawed PBMCs. The material was CD8+ T cells from blood, obtained at baseline. The receptors here all came from a human donor with classical Hodgkin lymphoma.

The rearrangement links TRBV11-2 to TRBJ1-4, with a tentative D call TRBD1 (5 bases). Trimming shortened V by 1 base and J by 10 bases, and 7 bases separated the two germline ends. The CDR3 runs to 12 residues. Germline lookup yields CDR1 SGHAT and CDR2 FQNNGV. The chain's CDR3 is CASSLGTGKLFF. Here the CDR3 DNA reads TGTGCCAGCAGCTTAGGTACAGGAAAACTGTTTTTT.

The chain couples TRBV6-1 to TRBJ2-7; 8 bases are a match to TRBD1. The trim removed 3 bases at V and 2 bases at J, leaving 3 bases unmatched. The CDR3 consists of 14 residues. Per germline, CDR1 MNHNS and CDR2 SASEGT. The CDR3 DNA follows: TGTGCCAGCAGTGACAGGGGGCCAGCCTACGAGCAGTACTTC. Its translation is CASSDRGPAYEQYF.

V and J are TRBV7-9 and TRBJ1-1; TRBD1 might be the D (6 bases). Germline V lookup: CDR1 SEHNR, CDR2 FQNEAQ (reference sequence). This CDR3 contains 11 residues. With 7 bases removed from V and 4 bases from J, the gap between germline ends came to 7 bases. In DNA, the CDR3 is TGTGCCAGCAAGGGGGGCACTGAAGCTTTCTTT. Its translation: CASKGGTEAFF.

V usage is TRBV5-4 and J usage is TRBJ1-1; the D is unclear. The V and J ends lost 2 bases and 6 bases respectively, with 8 bases between them. The germline gives CDR1 SGHNT, CDR2 YYREEE (reference sequence). The CDR3 totals 12 residues. The CDR3 DNA is TGTGCCAGCAGCTTCGGACGGTCTGAAGCTTTCTTT. Translating gives CASSFGRSEAFF. The variable domain in full, with the rest retrieved from reference TRBV5-4 and TRBJ1-1, is ETGVTQSPTHLIKTRGQQVTLRCSSQSGHNTVSWYQQALGQGPQFIFQYYREEENGRGNFPPRFSGLQFPNYSSELNVNALELDDSALYLCASSFGRSEAFFGQGTRLTVV.

V gene TRBV6-1 combines with J gene TRBJ1-2, with D maybe TRBD1 (5 bases). Germline CDR1 MNHNS, CDR2 SASEGT. Trimming shortened V by 8 bases and J by 7 bases, and 14 bases separated the two germline ends. The CDR3 contains 12 residues. The CDR3 region is CASSDTPSGYTF. The DNA of the CDR3 is TGTGCCAGCTCGGACACTCCGAGTGGCTACACCTTC.

The chain couples TRBV7-3 to TRBJ2-5; 7 bases match TRBD2. Germline CDR1 SGHTA, CDR2 FQGTGA. V was clipped by 5 bases and J by 2 bases; unmatched bases: 11. The CDR3 extends over 16 amino acids. This CDR3 reads CASSPRGGGLQETQYF. The CDR3 DNA sequence: TGTGCCAGCAGCCCCCGTGGGGGGGGACTACAAGAGACCCAGTACTTC.